This entry lists 4 T cell receptor beta chains sequenced from one sample in a study of neurological immune-mediated disorders. TCRdb called the 5' RACE reads again in MiXCR, with one record for every CDR3 protein. The sample lists about 38,000 distinct CDR3 sequences, around a tenth occurring once. The specimen sequenced was CD4+ T cells from blood. These receptors came from a woman aged 25 to 45 with HTLV-1-associated myelopathy (HAM/TSP).

For this clonotype: The conserved final phenylalanine or tryptophan is absent from the CDR3, which likely points to a read error. V gene TRBV2 combines with J gene TRBJ2-1; TRBD1 matches 7 bases. The CDR3 spans 15 residues. Germline CDR1 is SNHLY and CDR2 is FYNNEI. CDR3 nucleotide sequence: TGCGCCAGCAGGTTGGGACAGCCAACCTACAATGAGCAGTTCTTA. This translates into CASRLGQPTYNEQFL.

This clonotype has a handful of counts. The chain uses TRBV18 and TRBJ1-2; a weak D match, TRBD1 (5 bases). Germline V gene lookup returns CDR1 KGHSH and CDR2 LQKENI. V dropped 3 bases and J dropped 1 base, with 6 bases sitting between them. The CDR3 sequence is 13 residues long. The CDR3 region is CASSPGDNYGYTF. In DNA form, the CDR3 reads TGTGCCAGCTCACCGGGGGATAACTATGGCTACACCTTC. The whole variable domain, remainder taken from reference TRBV18 and TRBJ1-2, is NAGVMQNPRHLVRRRGQEARLRCSPMKGHSHVYWYRQLPEEGLKFMVYLQKENIIDESGMPKERFSAEFPKEGPSILRIQQVVRGDSAAYFCASSPGDNYGYTFGSGTRLTVV.

The V gene is TRBV5-1, the J gene TRBJ1-2; the D is unclear. With 4 bases removed from V and 8 bases from J, the gap between germline ends came to 12 bases. This CDR3 has 12 residues. The germline gives CDR1 SGHRS, CDR2 YFSETQ. Here the CDR3 DNA reads TGCGCCAGCAGCAAACTAGCGGGGGGCTACACCTTC. It codes for CASSKLAGGYTF.

This clonotype was seen repeatedly, ten times or more. The chain combines TRBV24-1 with TRBJ2-7; no clear D gene. V shed 2 bases and J shed 6 bases, with 7 bases lying between them. CDR3 size: 12 residues. The germline gives CDR1 KGHDR, CDR2 SFDVKD. Here the CDR3 DNA reads TGTGCCACCAGTGATTCCCGCATCGAGCAGTACTTC. Amino acids: CATSDSRIEQYF.